Below, one T cell receptor beta chain is given with its context. The sample originates from a study of blood T cell repertoires in COVID-19. Study as a whole: Both acute and convalescent COVID-19 samples were obtained from the United States, Italy and Spain.

In the authors' methods: Estimation of nucleated cell counts relied on the amplification of reference gene primers. Generated by immunoSEQ multiplex PCR, the TCRdb table keeps only in-frame clones and is missing some. That table gives V, J and clone size, and the DNA gave D and trimming. The sample contains hundreds of thousands of clones, roughly 90% of which appear only once. Participants were aged about 18 to 90 years, lived in roughly 25 US areas, and enrolled virtually. Self-reported history from a screening survey and questionnaire set each donor's cohort. The CDR3 runs to 16 residues. V was cut by 2 bases and J by 1 base, with 13 bases left in between. Germline loops: CDR1 PRHDT, CDR2 FYEKMQ (reference sequence).

V is TRBV13 and J is TRBJ2-3, with a tentative D call TRBD1 (6 bases). The specimen was PBMCs or T cells enriched from blood (not recorded which). This TCR derives from a woman in her 30s with acute COVID-19. The DNA for the CDR3 is TGTGCCAGCAGCTTAACCCACCGGACAGGCACAGATACGCAGTATTTT. Amino acid sequence: CASSLTHRTGTDTQYF.